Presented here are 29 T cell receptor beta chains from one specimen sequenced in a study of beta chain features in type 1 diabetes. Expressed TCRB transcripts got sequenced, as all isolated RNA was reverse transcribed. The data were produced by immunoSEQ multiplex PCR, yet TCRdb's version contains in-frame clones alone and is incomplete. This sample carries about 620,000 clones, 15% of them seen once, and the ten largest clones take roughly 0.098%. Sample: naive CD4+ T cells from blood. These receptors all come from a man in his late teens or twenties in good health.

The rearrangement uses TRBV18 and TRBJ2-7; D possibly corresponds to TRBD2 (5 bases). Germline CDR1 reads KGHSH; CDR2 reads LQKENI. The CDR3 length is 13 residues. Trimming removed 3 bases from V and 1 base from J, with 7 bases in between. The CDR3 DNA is TGTGCCAGCTCACCTAGCGTTTCCTACGAGCAGTACTTC. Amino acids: CASSPSVSYEQYF.

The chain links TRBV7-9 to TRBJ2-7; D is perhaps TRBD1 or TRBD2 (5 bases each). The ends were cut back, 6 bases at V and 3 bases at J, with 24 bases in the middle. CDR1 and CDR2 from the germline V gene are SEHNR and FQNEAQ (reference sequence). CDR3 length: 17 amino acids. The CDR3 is CASSVSPRGNGVYEQYF. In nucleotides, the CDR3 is TGTGCCAGCAGTGTCTCACCTCGGGGCAACGGGGTCTACGAGCAGTACTTC.

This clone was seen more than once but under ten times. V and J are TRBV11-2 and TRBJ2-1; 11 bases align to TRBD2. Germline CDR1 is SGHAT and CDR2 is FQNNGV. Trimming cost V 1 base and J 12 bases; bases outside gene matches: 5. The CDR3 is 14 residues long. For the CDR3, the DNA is TGTGCCAGCAGCTTAGGGCTAGCGGGGGGAGGGCAGTTCTTC. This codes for CASSLGLAGGGQFF. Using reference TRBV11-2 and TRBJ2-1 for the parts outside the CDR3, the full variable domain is EAGVAQSPRYKIIEKRQSVAFWCNPISGHATLYWYQQILGQGPKLLIQFQNNGVVDDSQLPKDRFSAERLKGVDSTLKIQPAKLEDSAVYLCASSLGLAGGGQFFGPGTRLTVL.

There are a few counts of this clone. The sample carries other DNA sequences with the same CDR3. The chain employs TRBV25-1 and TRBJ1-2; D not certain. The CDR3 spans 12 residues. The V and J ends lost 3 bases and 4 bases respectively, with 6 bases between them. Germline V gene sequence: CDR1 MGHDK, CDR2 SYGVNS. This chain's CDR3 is CASSERGYGYTF. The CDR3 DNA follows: TGTGCCAGCAGTGAGCGAGGCTATGGCTACACCTTC.

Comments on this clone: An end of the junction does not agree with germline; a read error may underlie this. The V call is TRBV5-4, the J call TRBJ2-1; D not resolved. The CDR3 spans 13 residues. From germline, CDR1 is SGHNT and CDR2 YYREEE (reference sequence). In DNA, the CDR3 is TGCGCCAGCAGCCAAGAACAGTACAATGAGCAGTTCTTC. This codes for CASSQEQYNEQFF. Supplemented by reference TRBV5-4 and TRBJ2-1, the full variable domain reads ETGVTQSPTHLIKTRGQQVTLRCSSQSGHNTVSWYQQALGQGPQFIFQYYREEENGRGNFPPRFSGLQFPNYSSELNVNALELDDSALYLCASSQEQYNEQFFGPGTRLTVL.

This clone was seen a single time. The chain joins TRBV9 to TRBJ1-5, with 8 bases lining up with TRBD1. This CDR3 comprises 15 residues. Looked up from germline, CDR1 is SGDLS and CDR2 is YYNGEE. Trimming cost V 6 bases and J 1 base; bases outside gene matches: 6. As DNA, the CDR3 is TGTGCCAGCACCCGGACAGGGACCAGCAATCAGCCCCAGCATTTT. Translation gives CASTRTGTSNQPQHF.

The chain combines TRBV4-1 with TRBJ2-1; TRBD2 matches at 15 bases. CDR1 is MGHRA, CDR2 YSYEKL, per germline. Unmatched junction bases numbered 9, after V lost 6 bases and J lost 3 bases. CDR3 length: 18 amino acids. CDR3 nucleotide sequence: TGCGCCAGCAGACCCGGACTAGCGGGAGGGGAAGTCTACAATGAGCAGTTCTTC. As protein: CASRPGLAGGEVYNEQFF.

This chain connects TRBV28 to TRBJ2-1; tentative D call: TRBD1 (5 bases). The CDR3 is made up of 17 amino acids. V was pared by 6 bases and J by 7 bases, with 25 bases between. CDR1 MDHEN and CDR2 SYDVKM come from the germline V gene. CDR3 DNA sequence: TGTGCCAGCAGCCCGCTAGGTCGCGGCAGGGCTTTAAATGAGCAGTTCTTC. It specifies CASSPLGRGRALNEQFF.

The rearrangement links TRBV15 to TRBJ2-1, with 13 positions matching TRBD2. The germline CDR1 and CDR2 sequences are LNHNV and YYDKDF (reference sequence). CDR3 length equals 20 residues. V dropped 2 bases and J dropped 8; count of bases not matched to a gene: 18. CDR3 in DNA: TGTGCCACCAGCAGATCCCGGGGGCAGGGACCGGGACTAGCGGGATATGAGCAGTTCTTC. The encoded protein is CATSRSRGQGPGLAGYEQFF.

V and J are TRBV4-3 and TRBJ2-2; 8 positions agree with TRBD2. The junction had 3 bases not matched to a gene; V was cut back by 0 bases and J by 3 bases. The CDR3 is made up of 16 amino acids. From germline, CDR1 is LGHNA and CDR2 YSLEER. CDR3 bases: TGCGCCAGCAGCCAAGATGCTAGCGGGCACACCGGGGAGCTGTTTTTT. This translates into CASSQDASGHTGELFF.

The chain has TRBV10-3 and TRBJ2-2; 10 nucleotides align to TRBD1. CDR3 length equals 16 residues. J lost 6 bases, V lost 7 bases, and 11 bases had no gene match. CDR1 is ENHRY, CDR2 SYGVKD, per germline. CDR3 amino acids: CAINNPGTGVSGELFF. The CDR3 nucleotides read TGTGCCATCAATAACCCCGGGACAGGGGTGTCCGGGGAGCTGTTTTTT.

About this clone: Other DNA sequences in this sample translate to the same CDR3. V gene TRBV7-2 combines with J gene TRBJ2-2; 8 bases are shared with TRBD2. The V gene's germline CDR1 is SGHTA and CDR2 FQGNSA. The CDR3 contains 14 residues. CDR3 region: CAGAGGARTGELFF. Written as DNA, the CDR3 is TGTGCGGGTGCGGGGGGCGCAAGAACCGGGGAGCTGTTTTTT. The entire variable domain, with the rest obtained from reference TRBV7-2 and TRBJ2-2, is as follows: GAGVSQSPSNKVTEKGKDVELRCDPISGHTALYWYRQSLGQGLEFLIYFQGNSAPDKSGLPSDRFSAERTGGSVSTLTIQRTQQEDSAVYLCAGAGGARTGELFFGEGSRLTVL.

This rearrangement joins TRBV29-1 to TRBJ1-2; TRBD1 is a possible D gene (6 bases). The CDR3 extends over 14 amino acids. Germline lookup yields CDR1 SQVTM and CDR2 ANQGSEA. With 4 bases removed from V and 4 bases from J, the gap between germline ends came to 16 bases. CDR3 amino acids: CSVGSGAGTYGYTF. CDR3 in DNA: TGCAGCGTTGGGTCGGGGGCAGGCACCTATGGCTACACCTTC.

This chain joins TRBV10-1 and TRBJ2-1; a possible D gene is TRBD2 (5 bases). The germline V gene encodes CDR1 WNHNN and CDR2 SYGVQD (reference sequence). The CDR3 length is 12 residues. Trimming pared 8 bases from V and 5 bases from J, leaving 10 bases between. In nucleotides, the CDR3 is TGCGCCAGCCTTCCGGGAAACAATGAGCAGTTCTTC. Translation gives CASLPGNNEQFF.

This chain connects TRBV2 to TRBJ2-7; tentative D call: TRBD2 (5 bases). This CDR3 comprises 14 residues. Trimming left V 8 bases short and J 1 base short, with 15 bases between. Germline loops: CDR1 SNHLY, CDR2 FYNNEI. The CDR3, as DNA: TGTGCCAGCGGCCCTGAGGGCGGGTCCTACGAGCAGTACTTC. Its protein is CASGPEGGSYEQYF. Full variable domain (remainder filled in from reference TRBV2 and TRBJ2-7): EPEVTQTPSHQVTQMGQEVILRCVPISNHLYFYWYRQILGQKVEFLVSFYNNEISEKSEIFDDQFSVERPDGSNFTLKIRSTKLEDSAMYFCASGPEGGSYEQYFGPGTRLTVT.

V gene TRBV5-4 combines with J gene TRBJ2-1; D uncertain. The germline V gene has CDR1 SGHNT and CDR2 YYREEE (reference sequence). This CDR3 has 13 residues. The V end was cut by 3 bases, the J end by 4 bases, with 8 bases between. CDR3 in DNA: TGTGCCAGCAGCTCATATCTTTACAATGAGCAGTTCTTC. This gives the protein CASSSYLYNEQFF.

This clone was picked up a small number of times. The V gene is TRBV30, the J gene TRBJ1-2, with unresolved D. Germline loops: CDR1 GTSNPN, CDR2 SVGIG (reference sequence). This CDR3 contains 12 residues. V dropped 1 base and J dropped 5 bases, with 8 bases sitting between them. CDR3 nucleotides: TGTGCCTGGAGTGCAGGTTTATATGGCTACACCTTC. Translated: CAWSAGLYGYTF.

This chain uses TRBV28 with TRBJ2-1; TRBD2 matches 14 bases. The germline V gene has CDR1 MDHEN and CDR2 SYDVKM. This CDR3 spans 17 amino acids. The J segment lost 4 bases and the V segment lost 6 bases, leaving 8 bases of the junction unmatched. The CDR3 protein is CASRPGTSGRSYNEQFF. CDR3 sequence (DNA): TGTGCCAGCAGGCCCGGGACTAGCGGGAGATCTTACAATGAGCAGTTCTTC.

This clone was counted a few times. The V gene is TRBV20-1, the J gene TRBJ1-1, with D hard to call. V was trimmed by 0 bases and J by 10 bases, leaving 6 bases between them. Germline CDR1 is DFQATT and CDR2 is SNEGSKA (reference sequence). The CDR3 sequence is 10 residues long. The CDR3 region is CSAREGRAFF. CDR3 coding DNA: TGCAGTGCTAGAGAGGGGAGAGCTTTCTTT.

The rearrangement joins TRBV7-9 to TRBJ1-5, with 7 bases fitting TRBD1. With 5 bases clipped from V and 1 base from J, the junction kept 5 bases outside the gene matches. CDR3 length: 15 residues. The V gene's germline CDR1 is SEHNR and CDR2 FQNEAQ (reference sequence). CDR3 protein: CASSPQGESNQPQHF. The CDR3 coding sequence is TGTGCCAGCAGCCCGCAGGGGGAAAGCAATCAGCCCCAGCATTTT.

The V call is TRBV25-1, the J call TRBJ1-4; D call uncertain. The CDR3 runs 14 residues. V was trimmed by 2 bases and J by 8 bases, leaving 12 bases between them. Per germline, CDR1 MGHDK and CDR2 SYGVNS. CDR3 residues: CASSEPIQHEKLFF. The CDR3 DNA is TGTGCCAGCAGTGAACCAATCCAACACGAAAAACTGTTTTTT.

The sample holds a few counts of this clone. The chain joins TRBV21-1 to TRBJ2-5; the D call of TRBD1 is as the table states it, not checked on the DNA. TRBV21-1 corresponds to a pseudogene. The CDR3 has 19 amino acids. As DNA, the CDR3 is TGTGCCAGCAGCAAAGCCGAGACCCGCCAGGGGGGCCCTCCTGAAACCCAGTACTTC. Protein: CASSKAETRQGGPPETQYF.

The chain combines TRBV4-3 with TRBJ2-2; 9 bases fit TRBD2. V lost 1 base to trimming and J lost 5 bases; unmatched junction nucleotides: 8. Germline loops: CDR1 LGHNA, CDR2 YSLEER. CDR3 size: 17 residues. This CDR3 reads CASSQGVRGGATGELFF. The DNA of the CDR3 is TGCGCCAGCAGCCAAGGCGTTCGCGGGGGGGCGACCGGGGAGCTGTTTTTT.

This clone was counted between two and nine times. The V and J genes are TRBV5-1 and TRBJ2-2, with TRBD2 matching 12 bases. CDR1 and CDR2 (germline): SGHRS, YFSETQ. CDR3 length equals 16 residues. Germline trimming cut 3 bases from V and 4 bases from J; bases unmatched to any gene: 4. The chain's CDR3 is CASSSSGRATTGELFF. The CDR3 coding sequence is TGCGCCAGCAGCTCTAGCGGGAGGGCTACCACCGGGGAGCTGTTTTTT.

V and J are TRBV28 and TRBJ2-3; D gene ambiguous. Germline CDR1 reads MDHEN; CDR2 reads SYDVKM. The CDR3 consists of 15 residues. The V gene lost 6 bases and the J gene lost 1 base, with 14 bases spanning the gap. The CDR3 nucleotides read TGTGCCAGCAGGGCACAAAGGATTCGCACAGATACGCAGTATTTT. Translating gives CASRAQRIRTDTQYF.

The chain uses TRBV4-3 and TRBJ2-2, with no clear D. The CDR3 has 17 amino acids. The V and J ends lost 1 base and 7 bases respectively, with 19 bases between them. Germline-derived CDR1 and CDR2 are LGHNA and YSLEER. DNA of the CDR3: TGCGCCAGCAGCCAAGTCCGACATCCGGATTTTATCGGGGAGCTGTTTTTT. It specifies CASSQVRHPDFIGELFF.

The CDR3 DNA reads as TGTGCCAGCAGCGTGGGGGGACTTTCCGCGAACACTGAAGCTTTCTTT. It translates to CASSVGGLSANTEAFF. V gene TRBV9 combines with J gene TRBJ1-1; TRBD1 might be the D (5 bases). V lost 2 bases and J lost 1, with 15 bases in between. Germline V gene data show CDR1 as SGDLS and CDR2 as YYNGEE. The CDR3 is made up of 16 amino acids. Full variable domain (missing parts from reference TRBV9 and TRBJ1-1): DSGVTQTPKHLITATGQRVTLRCSPRSGDLSVYWYQQSLDQGLQFLIQYYNGEERAKGNILERFSAQQFPDLHSELNLSSLELGDSALYFCASSVGGLSANTEAFFGQGTRLTVV.

CDR3 sequence reads: CASSFDGYNQPQHF. CDR3 in DNA: TGCGCCAGCAGCTTCGACGGCTACAATCAGCCCCAGCATTTT. This chain uses TRBV5-1 with TRBJ1-5, with D unclear. Between the trimmed V and J ends, which lost 2 bases and 3 bases, there was a span of 9 bases. The CDR3 is 14 amino acids. CDR1 is SGHRS, CDR2 YFSETQ, per germline.

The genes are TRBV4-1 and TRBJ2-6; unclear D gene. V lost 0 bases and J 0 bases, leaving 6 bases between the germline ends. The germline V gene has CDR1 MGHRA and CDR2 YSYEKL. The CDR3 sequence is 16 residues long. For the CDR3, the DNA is TGCGCCAGCAGCCAAGATTTCCTCTCTGGGGCCAACGTCCTGACTTTC. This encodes CASSQDFLSGANVLTF.